Presented here are 18 T cell receptor beta chains from one specimen sequenced in a study of shared clonotypes between healthy human individuals. Naive CD8 isolation took CD45RO-negative cells positively selected for CCR7 and excluded terminally differentiated effector memory CD45RA+ cells. This table comes from immunoSEQ multiplex PCR, and its TCRdb copy is limited to in-frame clones, with some not included. The table has about 820,000 clones, roughly 92% seen once. What was sequenced was naive CD8+ T cells sorted from blood. The receptor source for this set is a man aged 25-40 years in good health.

This chain connects TRBV14 to TRBJ2-7; 7 bases are a match to TRBD1. After removal of 8 bases from V and 7 bases from J, the junction contained 14 bases not matched to a gene. CDR1 is SGHDN and CDR2 is FVKESK in the germline V gene. This CDR3 spans 14 amino acids. CDR3 amino acids: CASRKEGGGPEQYF. The CDR3 nucleotides are TGTGCCAGCCGCAAGGAAGGGGGCGGGCCGGAGCAGTACTTC.

Comment on this clone: The same CDR3 arises from other DNA sequences in this sample as well. CDR3 residues: CASSLVGDEQFF. The CDR3 bases are TGTGCCAGCAGTTTAGTTGGCGATGAGCAGTTCTTC. The V and J genes are TRBV27 and TRBJ2-1; D not resolved. Looked up from germline, CDR1 is MNHEY and CDR2 is SMNVEV (reference sequence). Trimming took off 2 bases at V and 8 bases at J, with 7 bases between the two ends. The CDR3 extends over 12 amino acids.

The rearrangement uses TRBV27 and TRBJ1-5; TRBD1 aligns across 9 bases. Germline loops: CDR1 MNHEY, CDR2 SMNVEV (reference sequence). Germline trimming cut 6 bases from V and 7 bases from J; bases unmatched to any gene: 13. This CDR3 is 16 amino acids long. The CDR3, as DNA: TGTGCCAGCAGCCAAGGGACAGGGTCCGTGGACCAGCCCCAGCATTTT. Translated, it gives CASSQGTGSVDQPQHF.

V gene TRBV27 combines with J gene TRBJ2-7, with TRBD2 matching over 8 bases. V gave up 0 bases and J gave up 7 bases; unmatched junction bases: 5. The CDR3 runs 14 residues. In germline, CDR1 is MNHEY, CDR2 SMNVEV (reference sequence). The CDR3 loop reads CASSLSGRAWEQYF. Written as DNA, the CDR3 is TGTGCCAGCAGTTTATCCGGGAGGGCCTGGGAGCAGTACTTC.

The rearrangement joins TRBV4-1 to TRBJ2-3; 9 bases match TRBD2. V was clipped by 4 bases and J by 2 bases; unmatched bases: 4. This CDR3 has 15 residues. Looked up from germline, CDR1 is MGHRA and CDR2 is YSYEKL. Here the CDR3 DNA reads TGCGCCAGCAGCCTATCTAGCGGGATCACAGATACGCAGTATTTT. Translating it yields CASSLSSGITDTQYF.

The chain carries TRBV27 and TRBJ1-2; a possible D gene is TRBD1 (5 bases). This CDR3 contains 15 residues. Germline lookup yields CDR1 MNHEY and CDR2 SMNVEV (reference sequence). V lost 5 bases and J lost 1, with 14 bases in between. Here the CDR3 reads CASSASGGDNYGYTF. The CDR3 nucleotides are TGTGCCAGCAGTGCTTCGGGGGGGGATAACTATGGCTACACCTTC.

CDR3 bases: TGTGCCAGCAGCGGGGCCAGATATAGCAATCAGCCCCAGCATTTT. Protein sequence: CASSGARYSNQPQHF. The chain uses TRBV11-3 and TRBJ1-5, with D perhaps matching TRBD1 (5 bases). V lost 5 bases, J lost 0 bases, and 11 bases lay in between. The V gene's germline CDR1 is SGHNT and CDR2 YENEEA. The CDR3 covers 15 residues. The entire variable domain, with the rest obtained from reference TRBV11-3 and TRBJ1-5, is as follows: EAGVVQSPRYKIIEKKQPVAFWCNPISGHNTLYWYLQNLGQGPELLIRYENEEAVDDSQLPKDRFSAERLKGVDSTLKIQPAELGDSAVYLCASSGARYSNQPQHFGDGTRLSIL.

The chain combines TRBV19 with TRBJ1-5, with D unclear. Germline values: CDR1 LNHDA, CDR2 SQIVND (reference sequence). Between the trimmed V and J ends, which lost 3 bases and 6 bases, there was a span of 9 bases. The length of the CDR3 is 13 residues. Written as DNA, the CDR3 is TGTGCCAGTAGTATCAGTCCCGGTCAGCCCCAGCATTTT. It codes for CASSISPGQPQHF.

The sample holds a few counts of this clone. This chain uses TRBV2 with TRBJ2-5, with unresolved D. CDR1 is SNHLY, CDR2 FYNNEI, per germline. The V end lost 4 bases, the J end lost 0 bases, and 9 bases lay between the germline ends. The CDR3 sequence is 14 residues long. This chain's CDR3 is CASSGPQDQETQYF. In DNA form, the CDR3 reads TGTGCCAGCAGTGGACCGCAGGACCAAGAGACCCAGTACTTC.

This clone was counted ten times or more. This chain links TRBV7-9 with TRBJ1-1, with a weak D call TRBD1 (6 bases). The germline V gene has CDR1 SEHNR and CDR2 FQNEAQ (reference sequence). The CDR3 consists of 13 residues. Trimming cost V 5 bases and J 7 bases, with 14 bases left between them. CDR3 residues: CASSPKQGFEAFF. The CDR3 DNA reads TGTGCCAGCAGCCCAAAACAGGGCTTTGAAGCTTTCTTT.

The table lists this clone with a count of one. V is TRBV27 and J is TRBJ2-2; a weak D match, TRBD1 (6 bases). Trimming cost V 6 bases and J 5 bases, with 13 bases left between them. There are 14 residues in the CDR3. Germline V gives CDR1 MNHEY, CDR2 SMNVEV (reference sequence). The CDR3 DNA is TGTGCCAGCAGGCCCAGGGGCGAAACCGGGGAGCTGTTTTTT. It is translated as CASRPRGETGELFF.

The rearrangement links TRBV7-9 to TRBJ2-7; the match to TRBD1 covers 9 bases. CDR3 length: 15 residues. Germline CDR1 reads SEHNR; CDR2 reads FQNEAQ (reference sequence). After removal of 4 bases from V and 6 bases from J, the junction contained 10 bases not matched to a gene. CDR3 sequence: CASSSSGTGPLEQYF. Written as DNA, the CDR3 is TGTGCCAGCAGCTCCTCCGGGACAGGGCCCCTCGAGCAGTACTTC. The variable domain in full, with the rest retrieved from reference TRBV7-9 and TRBJ2-7, is DTGVSQNPRHKITKRGQNVTFRCDPISEHNRLYWYRQTLGQGPEFLTYFQNEAQLEKSRLLSDRFSAERPKGSFSTLEIQRTEQGDSAMYLCASSSSGTGPLEQYFGPGTRLTVT.

The chain carries TRBV18 and TRBJ2-3; D unresolved. The CDR3 has 18 amino acids. Germline V lookup: CDR1 KGHSH, CDR2 LQKENI. The germline V and J ends were trimmed by 0 bases and 0 bases, with 16 bases remaining between them. The chain's CDR3 is CASSPPFISADSTDTQYF. In nucleotides, the CDR3 is TGTGCCAGCTCACCACCCTTCATCTCGGCCGACAGCACAGATACGCAGTATTTT.

The chain links TRBV21-1 to TRBJ2-5; the table's D gene call, TRBD2, was not cross checked with the DNA. TRBV21-1 has pseudogene status. CDR3 length equals 16 residues. The CDR3 DNA reads TGTGCCAGCAGCAAAGGGTGCGGGAGGGCCAGGGAGACCCAGTACTTC. Residues: CASSKGCGRARETQYF.

The chain recombines TRBV7-6 with TRBJ2-3; D gene uncertain. CDR1 and CDR2 (germline): SGHVS, FNYEAQ. Trimming took 3 bases from V and 2 from J, leaving 18 bases between them. The CDR3 length is 17 residues. Here the CDR3 DNA reads TGTGCCAGCAGCTTGGGCCGGCAAGGTCCCCCCACAGATACGCAGTATTTT. This codes for CASSLGRQGPPTDTQYF.

V and J are TRBV6-6 and TRBJ1-2; 10 positions match TRBD1. There are 13 residues in the CDR3. The germline V gene encodes CDR1 MNHNY and CDR2 SVGAGI (reference sequence). Losses at the gene ends were 8 bases for V and 4 bases for J; bases not matched to a gene: 4. DNA of the CDR3: TGTGCCAGCTCCGGGACAGGGGCCTATGGCTACACCTTC. Translating gives CASSGTGAYGYTF.

The V gene is TRBV5-1, the J gene TRBJ2-7; 11 positions agree with TRBD2. Germline CDR1 is SGHRS and CDR2 is YFSETQ. Germline trimming cut 4 bases from V and 1 base from J; bases unmatched to any gene: 1. The CDR3 loop spans 14 amino acids. The CDR3 protein is CASSIAGGSYEQYF. For the CDR3, the DNA is TGCGCCAGCAGCATAGCGGGAGGGTCCTACGAGCAGTACTTC. The variable domain in full, with the rest retrieved from reference TRBV5-1 and TRBJ2-7, is KAGVTQTPRYLIKTRGQQVTLSCSPISGHRSVSWYQQTPGQGLQFLFEYFSETQRNKGNFPGRFSGRQFSNSRSEMNVSTLELGDSALYLCASSIAGGSYEQYFGPGTRLTVT.

The rearrangement joins TRBV9 to TRBJ1-1; D remains unclear. Trimming removed 1 base at V and 1 base at J, with 8 bases between. This CDR3 region has 14 residues. CDR1 is SGDLS, CDR2 YYNGEE, per germline. The CDR3 loop is CASSVKSANTEAFF. CDR3 DNA sequence: TGTGCCAGCAGCGTAAAGTCCGCGAACACTGAAGCTTTCTTT. The full variable domain, its missing parts supplied by reference TRBV9 and TRBJ1-1, is DSGVTQTPKHLITATGQRVTLRCSPRSGDLSVYWYQQSLDQGLQFLIQYYNGEERAKGNILERFSAQQFPDLHSELNLSSLELGDSALYFCASSVKSANTEAFFGQGTRLTVV.